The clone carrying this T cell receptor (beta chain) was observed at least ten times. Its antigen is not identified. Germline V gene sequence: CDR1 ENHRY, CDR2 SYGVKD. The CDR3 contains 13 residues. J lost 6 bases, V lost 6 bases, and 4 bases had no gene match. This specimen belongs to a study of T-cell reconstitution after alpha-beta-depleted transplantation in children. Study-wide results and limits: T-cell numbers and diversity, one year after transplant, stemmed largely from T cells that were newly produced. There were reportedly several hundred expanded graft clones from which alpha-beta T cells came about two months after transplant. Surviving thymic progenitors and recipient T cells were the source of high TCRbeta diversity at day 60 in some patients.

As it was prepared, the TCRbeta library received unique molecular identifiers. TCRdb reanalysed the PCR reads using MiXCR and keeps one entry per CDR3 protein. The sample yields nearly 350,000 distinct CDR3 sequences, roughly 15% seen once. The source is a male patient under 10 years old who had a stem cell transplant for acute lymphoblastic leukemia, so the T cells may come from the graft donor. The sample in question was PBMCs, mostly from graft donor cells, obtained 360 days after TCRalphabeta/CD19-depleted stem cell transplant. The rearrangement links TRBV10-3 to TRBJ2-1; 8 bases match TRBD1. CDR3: CAIRAGTGNEQFF. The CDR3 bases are TGTGCCATCAGAGCCGGGACAGGCAATGAGCAGTTCTTC.